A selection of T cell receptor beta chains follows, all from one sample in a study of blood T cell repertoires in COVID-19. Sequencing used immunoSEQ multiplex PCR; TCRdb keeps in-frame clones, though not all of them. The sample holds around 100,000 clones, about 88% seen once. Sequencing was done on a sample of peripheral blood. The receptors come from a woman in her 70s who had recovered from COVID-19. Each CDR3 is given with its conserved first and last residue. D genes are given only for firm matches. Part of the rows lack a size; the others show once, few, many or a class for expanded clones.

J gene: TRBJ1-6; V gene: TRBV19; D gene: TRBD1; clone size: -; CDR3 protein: CASSITGVVDSPLHF; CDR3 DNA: TGTGCCAGTAGTATAACAGGGGTAGTGGATTCACCCCTCCACTTT
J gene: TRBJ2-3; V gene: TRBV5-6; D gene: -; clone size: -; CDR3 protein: CASSFFLGGPSTDTQYF; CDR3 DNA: TGTGCCAGCAGCTTTTTTCTGGGGGGACCTAGCACAGATACGCAGTATTTT
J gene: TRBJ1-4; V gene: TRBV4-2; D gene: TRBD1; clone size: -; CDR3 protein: CASSQVGQGAGKLFF; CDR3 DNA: TGTGCCAGCAGCCAAGTGGGACAGGGGGCGGGAAAACTGTTTTTT
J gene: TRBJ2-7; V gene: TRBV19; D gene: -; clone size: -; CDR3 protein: CASSLVRGEQYF; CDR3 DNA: TGTGCCAGTAGTCTCGTTAGAGGCGAGCAGTACTTC
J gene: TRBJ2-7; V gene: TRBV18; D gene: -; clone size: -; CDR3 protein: CASSRLGQLYEQYF; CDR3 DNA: TGTGCCAGCTCCCGCCTCGGACAGCTCTACGAGCAGTACTTC
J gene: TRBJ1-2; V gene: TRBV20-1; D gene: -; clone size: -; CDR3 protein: CSASPDSNYGYTF; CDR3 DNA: TGCAGTGCTAGTCCGGACAGTAACTATGGCTACACCTTC
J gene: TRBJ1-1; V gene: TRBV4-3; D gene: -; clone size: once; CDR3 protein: CASSQDLQLSEAFF; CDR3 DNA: TGCGCCAGCAGCCAAGATCTACAGTTGTCTGAAGCTTTCTTT
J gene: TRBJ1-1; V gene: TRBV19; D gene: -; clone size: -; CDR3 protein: CASTSLPGLVGTEAFF; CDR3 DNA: TGTGCCAGTACCTCTCTCCCGGGACTCGTGGGCACTGAAGCTTTCTTT
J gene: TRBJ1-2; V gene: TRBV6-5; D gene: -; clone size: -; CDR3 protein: CASSTGIYGYTF; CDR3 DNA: TGTGCCAGCAGTACAGGGATTTATGGCTACACCTTC
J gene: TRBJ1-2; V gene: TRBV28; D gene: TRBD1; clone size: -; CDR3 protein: CASSGQGNRGGYTF; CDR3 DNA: TGTGCCAGCAGCGGACAGGGGAACAGGGGTGGCTACACCTTC
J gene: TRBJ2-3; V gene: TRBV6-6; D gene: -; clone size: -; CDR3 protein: CASSYSGDTQYF; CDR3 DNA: TGTGCCAGCAGTTACTCCGGAGATACGCAGTATTTT
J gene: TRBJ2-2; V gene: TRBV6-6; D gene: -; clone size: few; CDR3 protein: CASSYSAATNTGELFF; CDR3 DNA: TGTGCCAGCAGTTACTCGGCCGCCACGAACACCGGGGAGCTGTTTTTT
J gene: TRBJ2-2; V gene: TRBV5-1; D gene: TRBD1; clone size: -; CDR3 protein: CASSTGQGNTGELFF; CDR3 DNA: TGCGCCAGCAGCACCGGACAGGGGAACACCGGGGAGCTGTTTTTT
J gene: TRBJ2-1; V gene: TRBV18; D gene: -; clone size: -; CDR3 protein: CASSPDFYNEQFF; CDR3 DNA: TGTGCCAGCTCACCAGACTTTTACAATGAGCAGTTCTTC
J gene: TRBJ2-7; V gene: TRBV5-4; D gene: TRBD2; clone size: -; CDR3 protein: CASSVGLAEQYF; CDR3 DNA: TGTGCCAGCAGCGTGGGACTAGCAGAGCAGTACTTC
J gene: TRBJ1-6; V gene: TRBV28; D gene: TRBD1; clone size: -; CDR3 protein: CASSSSTGSSYNSPLHF; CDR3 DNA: TGTGCCAGCAGTTCGTCGACAGGGAGCTCCTATAATTCACCCCTCCACTTT
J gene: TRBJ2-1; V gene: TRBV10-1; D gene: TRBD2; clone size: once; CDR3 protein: CARGGGRDEQFF; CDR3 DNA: TGCGCCAGGGGCGGCGGGAGGGATGAGCAGTTCTTC
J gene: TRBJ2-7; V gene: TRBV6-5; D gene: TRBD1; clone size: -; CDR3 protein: CASSYSTGQVSYEQYF; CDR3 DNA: TGTGCCAGCAGTTACTCGACGGGACAGGTTTCCTACGAGCAGTACTTC
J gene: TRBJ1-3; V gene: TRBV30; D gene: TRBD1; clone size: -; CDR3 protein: CAWSVRDRGRLSGNTIYF; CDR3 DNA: TGTGCCTGGAGTGTACGAGACAGGGGGCGACTCTCTGGAAACACCATATATTTT
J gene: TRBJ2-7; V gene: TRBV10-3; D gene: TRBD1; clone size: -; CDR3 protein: CAITPTGDYEQYF; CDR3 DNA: TGTGCCATCACCCCAACAGGGGACTACGAGCAGTACTTC
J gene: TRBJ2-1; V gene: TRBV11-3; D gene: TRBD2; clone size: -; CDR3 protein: CASSLAGGSYNEQFF; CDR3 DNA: TGTGCCAGCAGCTTAGCGGGAGGGTCCTACAATGAGCAGTTCTTC
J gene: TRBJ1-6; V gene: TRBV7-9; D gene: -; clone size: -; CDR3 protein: CASSLETSPLHF; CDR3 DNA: TGTGCCAGCAGCTTAGAGACATCACCCCTCCACTTT
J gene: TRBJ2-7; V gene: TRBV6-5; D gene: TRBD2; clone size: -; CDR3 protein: CASSYRGVGYEQYF; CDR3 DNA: TGTGCCAGCAGTTACCGGGGGGTGGGATACGAGCAGTACTTC
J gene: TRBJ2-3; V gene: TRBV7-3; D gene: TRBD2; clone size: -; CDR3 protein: CASSSSSGTTDTQYF; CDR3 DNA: TGTGCCAGCAGCTCTTCTAGCGGGACCACAGATACGCAGTATTTT
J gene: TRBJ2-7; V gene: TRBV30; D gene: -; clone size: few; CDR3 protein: CAWGIGDSSYEQYF; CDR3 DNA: TGTGCCTGGGGCATCGGGGATAGCTCCTACGAGCAGTACTTC
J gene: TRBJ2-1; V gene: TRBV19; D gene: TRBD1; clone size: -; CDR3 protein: CASTLGQGPGNEQFF; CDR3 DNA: TGTGCCAGTACCCTCGGACAGGGGCCGGGCAATGAGCAGTTCTTC
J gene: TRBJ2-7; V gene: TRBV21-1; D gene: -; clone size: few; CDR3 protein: CASSPWGKRPALTYEQYF; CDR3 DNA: TGTGCCAGCAGCCCATGGGGCAAGCGCCCAGCCCTGACCTACGAGCAGTACTTC
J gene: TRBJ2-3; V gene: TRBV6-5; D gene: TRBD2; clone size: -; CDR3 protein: CASSWTSGSTDTQYF; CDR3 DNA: TGTGCCAGCAGTTGGACTAGCGGGAGTACAGATACGCAGTATTTT
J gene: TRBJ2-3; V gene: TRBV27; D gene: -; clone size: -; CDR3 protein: CASSLTGLQGDPTDTQYF; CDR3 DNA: TGTGCCAGCAGTTTGACGGGGTTACAGGGTGACCCCACAGATACGCAGTATTTT
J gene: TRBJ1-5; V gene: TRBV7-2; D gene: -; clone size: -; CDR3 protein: CASSLHRPGGNQPQHF; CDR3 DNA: TGTGCCAGCAGCCTTCACAGGCCTGGGGGCAATCAGCCCCAGCATTTT
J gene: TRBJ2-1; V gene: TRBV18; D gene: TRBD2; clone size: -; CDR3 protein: CASSPPREGNNEQFF; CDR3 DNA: TGTGCCAGCTCACCACCGCGGGAGGGGAACAATGAGCAGTTCTTC
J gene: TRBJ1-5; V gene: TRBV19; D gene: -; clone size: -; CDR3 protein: CASSPRLDNQPQHF; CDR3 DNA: TGTGCCAGTAGTCCCCGACTGGACAATCAGCCCCAGCATTTT
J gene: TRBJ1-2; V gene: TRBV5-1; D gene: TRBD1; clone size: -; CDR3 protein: CASSLGQGVNYGYTF; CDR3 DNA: TGCGCCAGCAGCTTGGGACAGGGGGTAAACTATGGCTACACCTTC
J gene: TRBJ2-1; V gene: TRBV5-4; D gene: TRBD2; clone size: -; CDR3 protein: CASSSPGLAGDEQFF; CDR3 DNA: TGTGCCAGCAGCTCCCCGGGACTAGCGGGGGATGAGCAGTTCTTC
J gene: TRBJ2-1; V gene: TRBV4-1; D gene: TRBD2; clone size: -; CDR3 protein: CASNPTSGRSNEQFF; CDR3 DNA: TGCGCCAGCAACCCGACTAGCGGGAGAAGCAATGAGCAGTTCTTC
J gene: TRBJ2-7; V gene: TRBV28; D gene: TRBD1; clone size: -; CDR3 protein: CASSFPRDRGYEQYF; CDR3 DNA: TGTGCCAGCAGTTTCCCCCGGGACAGGGGCTACGAGCAGTACTTC
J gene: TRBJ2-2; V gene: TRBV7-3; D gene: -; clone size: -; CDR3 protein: CASSLGALGELFF; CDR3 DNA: TGTGCCAGCAGCTTAGGGGCTTTAGGGGAGCTGTTTTTT
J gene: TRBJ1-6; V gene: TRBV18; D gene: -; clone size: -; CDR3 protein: CASSPPLNSPLHF; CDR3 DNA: TGTGCCAGCTCACCACCCCTGAATTCACCCCTCCACTTT
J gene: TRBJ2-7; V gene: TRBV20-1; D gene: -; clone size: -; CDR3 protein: CSARRSEQYF; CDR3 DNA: TGCAGTGCTAGGAGGAGTGAGCAGTACTTC
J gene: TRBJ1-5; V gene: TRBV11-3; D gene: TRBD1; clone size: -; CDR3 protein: CASSPAGQGLGQPQHF; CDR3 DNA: TGTGCCAGCAGCCCTGCGGGACAGGGCCTCGGGCAGCCCCAGCATTTT
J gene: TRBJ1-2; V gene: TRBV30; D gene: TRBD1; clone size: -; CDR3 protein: CAWGGQGARIPGYTF; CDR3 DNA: TGTGCCTGGGGGGGACAGGGGGCGCGTATTCCTGGCTACACCTTC
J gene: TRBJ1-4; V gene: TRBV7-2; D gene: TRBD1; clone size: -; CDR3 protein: CASSLGTGSGWEKLFF; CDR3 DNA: TGTGCCAGCAGCTTGGGGACAGGGTCAGGGTGGGAAAAACTGTTTTTT
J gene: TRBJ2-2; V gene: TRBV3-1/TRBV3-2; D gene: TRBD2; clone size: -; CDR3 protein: CASSQPPSSGGRTGELFF; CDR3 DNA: TGTGCCAGCAGCCAACCTCCCTCTAGCGGGGGCCGCACCGGGGAGCTGTTTTTT
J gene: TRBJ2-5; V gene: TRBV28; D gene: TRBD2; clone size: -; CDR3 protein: CASSLTYTTSGGNPGETQYF; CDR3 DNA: TGTGCCAGCAGTTTAACTTATACCACTAGCGGGGGTAACCCCGGGGAGACCCAGTACTTC
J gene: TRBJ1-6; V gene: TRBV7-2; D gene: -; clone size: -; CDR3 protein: CASSKRQEPSGALHF; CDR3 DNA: TGTGCCAGCAGCAAACGACAGGAGCCGAGTGGAGCCCTCCACTTT
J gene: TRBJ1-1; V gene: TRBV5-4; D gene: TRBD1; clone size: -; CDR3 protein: CASSYPGTGGTEAFF; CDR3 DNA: TGTGCCAGCAGCTACCCGGGCACAGGGGGTACTGAAGCTTTCTTT
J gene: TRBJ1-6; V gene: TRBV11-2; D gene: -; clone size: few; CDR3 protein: CASSLHSSSYNSPLHF; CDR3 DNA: TGTGCCAGCAGCTTACACTCGAGCTCCTATAATTCACCCCTCCACTTT
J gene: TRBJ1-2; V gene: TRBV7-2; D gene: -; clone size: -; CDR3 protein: CASSLASGQTNYGYTF; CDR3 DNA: TGTGCCAGCAGCTTAGCCTCAGGACAGACTAACTATGGCTACACCTTC
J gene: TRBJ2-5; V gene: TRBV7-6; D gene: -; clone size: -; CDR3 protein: CASSFGLRETQYF; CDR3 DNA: TGTGCCAGCAGCTTTGGACTTCGCGAGACCCAGTACTTC
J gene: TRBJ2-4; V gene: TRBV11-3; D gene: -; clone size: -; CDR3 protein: CASSLDHNLNIQYF; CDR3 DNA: TGTGCCAGCAGCTTAGATCACAACCTAAACATTCAGTACTTC
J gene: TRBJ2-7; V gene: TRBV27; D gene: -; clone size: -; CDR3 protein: CASSLRVGLFYEQYF; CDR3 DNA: TGTGCCAGCAGTCTGCGGGTGGGTCTTTTCTACGAGCAGTACTTC
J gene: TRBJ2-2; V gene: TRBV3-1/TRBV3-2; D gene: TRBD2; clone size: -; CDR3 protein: CASRGENTGELFF; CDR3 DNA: TGTGCCAGCCGGGGGGAGAACACCGGGGAGCTGTTTTTT
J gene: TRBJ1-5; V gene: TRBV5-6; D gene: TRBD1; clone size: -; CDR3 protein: CASSNRGFNQPQHF; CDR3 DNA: TGTGCCAGCAGCAACAGGGGTTTCAATCAGCCCCAGCATTTT
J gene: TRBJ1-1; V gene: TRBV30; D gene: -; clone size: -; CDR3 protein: CAWMGSRGTEAFF; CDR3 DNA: TGTGCCTGGATGGGCAGCCGGGGGACTGAAGCTTTCTTT
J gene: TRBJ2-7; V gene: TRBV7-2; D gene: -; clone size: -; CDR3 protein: CASSPTGRQGLYEQYF; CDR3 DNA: TGTGCCAGCAGCCCGACAGGCCGCCAGGGCCTCTACGAGCAGTACTTC
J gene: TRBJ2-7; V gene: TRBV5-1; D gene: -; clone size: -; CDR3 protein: CASSLGGGSFSYEQYF; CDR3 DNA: TGCGCCAGCAGCTTGGGAGGGGGTTCCTTCTCCTACGAGCAGTACTTC
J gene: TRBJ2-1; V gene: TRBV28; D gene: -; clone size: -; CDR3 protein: CASTLEGGHYHEQFF; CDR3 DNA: TGTGCCAGCACCCTCGAGGGGGGGCATTACCATGAGCAGTTCTTC
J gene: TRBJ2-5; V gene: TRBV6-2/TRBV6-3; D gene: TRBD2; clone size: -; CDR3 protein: CASSYAAGDEEETQYF; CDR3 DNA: TGTGCCAGCAGTTACGCAGCGGGAGACGAAGAAGAGACCCAGTACTTC
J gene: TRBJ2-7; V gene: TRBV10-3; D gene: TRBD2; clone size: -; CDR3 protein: CASTLGGASYEQYF; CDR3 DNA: TGTGCCTCGACCCTCGGGGGGGCCTCCTACGAGCAGTACTTC
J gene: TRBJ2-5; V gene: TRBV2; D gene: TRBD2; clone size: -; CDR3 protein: CASSETGTSGETQYF; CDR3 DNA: TGTGCCAGCAGTGAAACCGGGACTAGCGGTGAGACCCAGTACTTC